The next 14 T cell receptor beta chains were all read from a single sample in a study of shared clonotypes between healthy human individuals. Assay used: immunoSEQ multiplex PCR; TCRdb lists only in-frame clones, some missing. The sample consists of 550,000 to 700,000 clones, approximately 73% of them appearing once. Sequenced: memory CD4+ T cells sorted from blood. Subset denoted: CD45RA-negative fraction. These receptors were obtained from a woman in her 30s in good health.

The J gene is TRBJ1-1, the V gene TRBV5-6; 7 nucleotides align to TRBD1. V lost 4 bases and J lost 4; bases outside the gene matches: 10. The CDR3 has 15 residues. The germline CDR1 and CDR2 sequences are SGHDT and YYEEEE. CDR3 region: CASSPQGWRGTEAFF. Written as DNA, the CDR3 is TGTGCCAGCAGCCCACAGGGGTGGAGGGGCACTGAAGCTTTCTTT.

This rearrangement joins TRBV27 to TRBJ2-5; 8 bases agree with TRBD2. Losses at the gene ends were 1 base for V and 4 bases for J; bases not matched to a gene: 8. Germline V gene lookup returns CDR1 MNHEY and CDR2 SMNVEV (reference sequence). The CDR3 is 16 residues long. The CDR3 sequence is CASSLFPAGGRETQYF. The CDR3 nucleotides are TGTGCCAGCAGTTTATTCCCCGCGGGGGGCCGAGAGACCCAGTACTTC.

Details on this clone: With a far larger clone one base away, a read error is the likely cause. The chain uses TRBV28 and TRBJ2-3; the D is unclear. With 6 bases removed from V and 2 bases from J, the gap between germline ends came to 3 bases. CDR3 size: 11 residues. Germline V gene sequence: CDR1 MDHEN, CDR2 SYDVKM. CDR3 sequence reads: CASRTTDTQYF. In DNA form, the CDR3 reads TGTGCCAGCAGAACCACAGATACGCAGTATTTT.

The chain combines TRBV7-9 with TRBJ2-1; no definite D call. Germline values: CDR1 SEHNR, CDR2 FQNEAQ (reference sequence). Deletions cut 1 base from V and 5 bases from J, with 9 bases between. This CDR3 comprises 14 residues. DNA of the CDR3: TGTGCCAGCAGCTTAGGGACGCTACACAATGAGCAGTTCTTC. Translating it yields CASSLGTLHNEQFF.

As concerns this clone: This CDR3 is also generated by other DNA sequences in the sample. The chain's CDR3 is CASSQSGDRTNYGYTF. Here the CDR3 DNA reads TGCGCCAGCAGCCAAAGCGGGGACAGGACTAACTATGGCTACACCTTC. The rearrangement joins TRBV4-1 to TRBJ1-2; 8 nucleotides match TRBD1. The CDR3 has 16 residues. In germline, CDR1 is MGHRA, CDR2 YSYEKL. Losses at the gene ends were 2 bases for V and 0 bases for J; bases not matched to a gene: 5.

The V and J genes are TRBV28 and TRBJ1-2; 9 positions agree with TRBD1. J gave up 6 bases and V 6 bases, and 11 bases lay outside the gene matches. Germline values: CDR1 MDHEN, CDR2 SYDVKM. The CDR3 consists of 15 residues. For the CDR3, the DNA is TGTGCCAGCAGCAGCCCCGGGACAGGGCACGATGGCTACACCTTC. The encoded protein is CASSSPGTGHDGYTF.

V and J are TRBV30 and TRBJ2-1; 8 positions match TRBD2. Germline lookup yields CDR1 GTSNPN and CDR2 SVGIG (reference sequence). V dropped 3 bases and J dropped 4; count of bases not matched to a gene: 2. The CDR3 spans 13 residues. The CDR3: CAWRRLAYNEQFF. The CDR3 bases are TGTGCCTGGAGACGACTAGCGTACAATGAGCAGTTCTTC.

In its sample, this clone was seen many times. CDR3 sequence reads: CASRDTNYNEQFF. CDR3 nucleotide sequence: TGTGCCAGCAGAGACACCAACTACAATGAGCAGTTCTTC. V and J are TRBV27 and TRBJ2-1; unclear D gene. The V end lost 6 bases, the J end lost 3 bases, and 9 bases lay between the germline ends. This CDR3 region has 13 residues. Germline V CDR1 and CDR2: MNHEY, SMNVEV (reference sequence).

Regarding this clone: The sample holds other DNA sequences that translate to the same CDR3. The rearrangement joins TRBV5-1 to TRBJ1-2; D uncertain. Germline V gene sequence: CDR1 SGHRS, CDR2 YFSETQ. The CDR3 length is 12 residues. V shed 0 bases and J shed 6 bases, with 6 bases lying between them. Here the CDR3 DNA reads TGCGCCAGCAGCTTGGAAGGGCATGGCTACACCTTC. Amino acid sequence: CASSLEGHGYTF.

The rearrangement uses TRBV2 and TRBJ1-2; D remains ambiguous. The V gene's germline CDR1 is SNHLY and CDR2 FYNNEI. The CDR3 extends over 12 amino acids. V dropped 8 bases and J dropped 6 bases, with 13 bases sitting between them. The CDR3 here is CASVAAAHGYTF. The CDR3 bases are TGTGCCAGCGTCGCAGCCGCCCATGGCTACACCTTC.

This clone is deemed medium-sized. The V and J genes are TRBV7-2 and TRBJ1-5; D uncertain. This CDR3 spans 14 amino acids. Germline V gene lookup returns CDR1 SGHTA and CDR2 FQGNSA. Trimming removed 7 bases from V and 5 bases from J, with 15 bases in between. The CDR3, as DNA: TGTGCCAGCACGGGCGGCCAGTATGATCAGCCCCAGCATTTT. Encoded protein: CASTGGQYDQPQHF.

This clone turned up a few times. CDR3 loop: CTSSQDPPKAGGHSYEQYF. The CDR3 DNA reads TGCACCAGCAGCCAAGACCCCCCTAAGGCGGGAGGCCACTCCTACGAGCAGTACTTC. The rearrangement links TRBV1 to TRBJ2-7; TRBD2, the D gene given by the table, was not confirmed from the DNA. TRBV1 constitutes a pseudogene. There are 19 residues in the CDR3.

For the CDR3, the DNA is TGTGCCAGCAGCGCCCAAGATACGCAGTATTTT. This codes for CASSAQDTQYF. The gene calls are TRBV7-3 and TRBJ2-3, with D unresolved. Germline V CDR1 and CDR2: SGHTA, FQGTGA. The V end was cut by 5 bases, the J end by 5 bases, with 5 bases between. This CDR3 has 11 residues. Variable domain in full (rest from reference TRBV7-3 and TRBJ2-3): GAGVSQTPSNKVTEKGKYVELRCDPISGHTALYWYRQSLGQGPEFLIYFQGTGAADDSGLPNDRFFAVRPEGSVSTLKIQRTERGDSAVYLCASSAQDTQYFGPGTRLTVL.

This clone has just one count. The chain carries TRBV11-3 and TRBJ2-1; TRBD2 matches at 11 bases. This CDR3 has 14 amino acids. Trimming at V came to 4 bases and at J to 9 bases, leaving 5 bases not matched to a gene. Per germline, CDR1 SGHNT and CDR2 YENEEA. CDR3 sequence (DNA): TGTGCCAGCAGCTCCCCGACTAGCGGGGCTGAGCAGTTCTTC. Translation: CASSSPTSGAEQFF.